This entry features one TCR beta chain sequence. Alongside a J-beta primer mix, a sample-barcoded 5' primer served in a second PCR lasting about 7 to 12 cycles. TCRdb called the 5' RACE reads again in MiXCR, with one record for every CDR3 protein. The profile covers approximately 800,000 distinct CDR3 sequences, with around 36% appearing a single time and 13% taken by the ten largest. This entry is derived from a study of blood T cells in healthy people across ages. Extractions gave at least 6 micrograms of total RNA per sample. Germline CDR1 and CDR2: DFQATT and SNEGSKA (reference sequence). CDR3 length: 14 amino acids. V was cut by 1 base and J by 2 bases, with 10 bases left in between.

This receptor was obtained from a young man in good health. The material sequenced was blood. The chain has TRBV20-1 and TRBJ2-3; maybe TRBD1 (5 bases). The CDR3 sequence is CSARGQRTTDTQYF. The CDR3 coding sequence is TGCAGTGCTAGAGGACAGAGGACCACAGATACGCAGTATTTT.